The clone carrying this T cell receptor (delta chain) showed up just a few times. Its matching antigen is unknown. This may come from a read error, since a much larger clone is one base off. The sample is drawn from a study of γδ T cells in repeated Plasmodium falciparum infection. Study as a whole: Donors had four controlled P. falciparum NF54 infections over 644 days.

General study points: Over time and infection, Vgamma9/Vdelta2+ repertoires remained highly stable and polyclonal. Vdelta2-negative gammadelta repertoires appeared less diverse and less shared in Malian than Australian children. Repeated controlled infections reportedly drove waves of new clonotype selection in Vdelta2-negative, mostly Vdelta1+, gammadelta repertoires.

Flow sorting of PBMC yielded separate Vgamma9/Vdelta2+ and Vdelta2-negative gammadelta T cell populations for bulk repertoire analysis. The CDR3 runs to 19 residues. The ends lost 3 bases at V and 4 bases at J; junction bases unmatched: 21. Looked up from germline, CDR1 is GEAIGNYY and CDR2 is EKD. TCRdb re-processed the multiplex PCR reads using CATT. This table has tens of thousands of delta-chain clones, 1.5% to 2% appearing once. The V gene is TRDV2, the J gene TRDJ1; 8 nucleotides match TRDD3. Here the J gene was assigned by germline matching of the DNA, as TCRdb has none. Sequenced sample: gamma-delta T cells from blood. The TCR was taken from a pool of human donors (malaria-infected and uninfected, not separated). CDR3 amino acids: CACDGLGDPAAVGVDKLIF. In DNA form, the CDR3 reads TGTGCCTGTGACGGATTGGGGGATCCAGCTGCCGTTGGTGTCGATAAACTCATCTTT.